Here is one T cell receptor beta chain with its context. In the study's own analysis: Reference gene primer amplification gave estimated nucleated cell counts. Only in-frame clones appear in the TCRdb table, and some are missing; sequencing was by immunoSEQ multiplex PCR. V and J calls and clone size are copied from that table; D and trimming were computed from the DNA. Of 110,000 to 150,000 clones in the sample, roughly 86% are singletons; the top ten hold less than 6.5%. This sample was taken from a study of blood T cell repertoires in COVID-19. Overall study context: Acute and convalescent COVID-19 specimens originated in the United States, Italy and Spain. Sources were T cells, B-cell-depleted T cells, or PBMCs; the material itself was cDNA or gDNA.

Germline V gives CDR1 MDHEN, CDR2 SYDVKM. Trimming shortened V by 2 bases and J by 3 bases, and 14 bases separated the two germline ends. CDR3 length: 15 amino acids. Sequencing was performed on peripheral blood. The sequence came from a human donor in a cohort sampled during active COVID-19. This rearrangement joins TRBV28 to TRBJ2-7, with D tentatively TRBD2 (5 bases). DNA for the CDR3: TGTGCCAGCAGTTTACTAGCACTTACACTCTACGAGCAGTACTTC. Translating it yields CASSLLALTLYEQYF.